The 22 T cell receptor beta chains in this list originate from one sample, sequenced in a study of blood T cell repertoires in COVID-19. Produced via immunoSEQ multiplex PCR; TCRdb's table is partial and in-frame only. The data show some 380,000 clones, approximately 80% seen once. The sample comprised peripheral blood. Every receptor here comes from a human donor with acute or convalescent COVID-19. The donor label of this sample is uncertain.

This clone was observed once. V is TRBV5-5 and J is TRBJ1-6, with D uncertain. Germline loops: CDR1 SGHKS, CDR2 YYEKEE (reference sequence). Trimming took off 4 bases at V and 0 bases at J, with 11 bases between the two ends. The CDR3 covers 16 residues. The CDR3 sequence is CASSSRSSSYNSPLHF. CDR3 DNA sequence: TGTGCCAGCAGCAGTAGATCTAGCTCCTATAATTCACCCCTCCACTTT.

As DNA, the CDR3 is TGCGCCAGCAGCTTGGACGGGGGGACCTACAATGAGCAGTTCTTC. It specifies CASSLDGGTYNEQFF. The gene calls are TRBV5-1 and TRBJ2-1; TRBD2 matches at 7 bases. V lost 0 bases and J lost 2; bases outside the gene matches: 2. This CDR3 contains 15 residues. Germline CDR1 and CDR2: SGHRS and YFSETQ.

V is TRBV28 and J is TRBJ1-4; TRBD1 might be the D (6 bases). V was clipped by 5 bases and J by 2 bases, with 15 bases between them. There are 16 residues in the CDR3. CDR1 is MDHEN and CDR2 is SYDVKM in the germline V gene. The chain's CDR3 is CASSTPRGGTNEKLFF. As DNA, the CDR3 is TGTGCCAGCAGTACCCCCCGTGGGGGCACTAATGAAAAACTGTTTTTT.

V usage is TRBV19 and J usage is TRBJ1-3; possibly TRBD1 for D (5 bases). Germline CDR1 is LNHDA and CDR2 is SQIVND (reference sequence). The CDR3 loop spans 10 amino acids. The CDR3 protein is CGGLGNTIYF. The CDR3 DNA follows: TGTGGGGGACTTGGAAACACCATATATTTT. Complete variable domain (other parts from reference TRBV19 and TRBJ1-3): DGGITQSPKYLFRKEGQNVTLSCEQNLNHDAMYWYRQDPGQGLRLIYYSQIVNDFQKGDIAEGYSVSREKKESFPLTVTSAQKNPTAFYLCGGLGNTIYFGEGSWLTVV.

This clone was recorded a few times. The V and J genes are TRBV5-4 and TRBJ2-7; D might be TRBD1 (6 bases). This CDR3 is 15 amino acids long. V was pared by 4 bases and J by 4 bases, with 18 bases between. Germline V gene data show CDR1 as SGHNT and CDR2 as YYREEE (reference sequence). CDR3 region: CASSGGKDSVYEQYF. CDR3 DNA: TGTGCCAGCAGCGGGGGAAAGGACAGCGTATACGAGCAGTACTTC.

This clone appeared a few times. This rearrangement joins TRBV6-5 to TRBJ2-7; D remains unclear. V dropped 4 bases and J dropped 2 bases, with 6 bases sitting between them. From germline, CDR1 is MNHEY and CDR2 SVGAGI. The CDR3 is made up of 12 amino acids. Here the CDR3 DNA reads TGTGCCAGCAGTTTTGACACCTACGAGCAGTACTTC. Translation: CASSFDTYEQYF.

J is TRBJ2-7 and V is TRBV28, with 8 bases identical to TRBD1. The CDR3 consists of 15 residues. Trimming removed 7 bases from V and 7 bases from J; junction bases left unmatched: 15. Germline CDR1 MDHEN, CDR2 SYDVKM. CDR3 amino acids: CASNTLGTGGREQYF. CDR3 bases: TGTGCCAGCAACACCTTGGGGACAGGAGGGAGGGAGCAGTACTTC.

V and J are TRBV10-3 and TRBJ1-4; 12 bases fit TRBD1. The length of the CDR3 is 16 residues. J gave up 3 bases and V 4 bases, and 3 bases lay outside the gene matches. Looked up from germline, CDR1 is ENHRY and CDR2 is SYGVKD. CDR3 in DNA: TGTGCCATCAGTGGGGGACAGGGGGCAGCTAATGAAAAACTGTTTTTT. This encodes CAISGGQGAANEKLFF.

The chain is built from TRBV2 and TRBJ1-2; D possibly corresponds to TRBD1 (6 bases). From germline, CDR1 is SNHLY and CDR2 FYNNEI. V was trimmed by 4 bases and J by 2 bases, leaving 8 bases between them. CDR3 length equals 13 residues. CDR3 in amino acids: CASSAGQNYGYTF. The CDR3, as DNA: TGTGCCAGCAGTGCCGGACAGAACTATGGCTACACCTTC.

The chain carries TRBV5-6 and TRBJ1-2; 7 bases are a match to TRBD1. The length of the CDR3 is 14 residues. From germline, CDR1 is SGHDT and CDR2 YYEEEE. Germline trimming cut 4 bases from V and 5 bases from J; bases unmatched to any gene: 8. Written as DNA, the CDR3 is TGTGCCAGCAGCCCCGGGACAGAAATTTATGGCTACACCTTC. It encodes CASSPGTEIYGYTF. The variable domain in full, completed from reference TRBV5-6 and TRBJ1-2, reads DAGVTQSPTHLIKTRGQQVTLRCSPKSGHDTVSWYQQALGQGPQFIFQYYEEEERQRGNFPDRFSGHQFPNYSSELNVNALLLGDSALYLCASSPGTEIYGYTFGSGTRLTVV.

The chain is built from TRBV6-6 and TRBJ2-3, with TRBD2 as a possible D gene (6 bases). The V gene lost 5 bases and the J gene lost 4 bases, with 13 bases spanning the gap. Germline CDR1 and CDR2: MNHNY and SVGAGI (reference sequence). The CDR3 has 14 residues. In DNA form, the CDR3 reads TGTGCCAGCAGTAGGCCGGGAGCGGCAGATACGCAGTATTTT. It encodes CASSRPGAADTQYF.

The chain couples TRBV11-2 to TRBJ1-1; D uncertain. The CDR3 consists of 11 residues. V gave up 0 bases and J gave up 8 bases, with 4 bases separating them. Germline values: CDR1 SGHAT, CDR2 FQNNGV. The CDR3 loop reads CASSLDPEAFF. In nucleotides, the CDR3 is TGTGCCAGCAGCTTAGATCCGGAAGCTTTCTTT.

The CDR3 region is CASSLGLAEPNEQFF. In DNA form, the CDR3 reads TGTGCCAGCAGCTTGGGGCTAGCCGAACCCAATGAGCAGTTCTTC. This chain links TRBV5-8 with TRBJ2-1; a weak D match, TRBD2 (5 bases). V was clipped by 0 bases and J by 6 bases, with 13 bases between them. Germline assignment: CDR1 SGHTS and CDR2 YDEGEE. CDR3 length equals 15 residues.

This clone was recorded a few times. The CDR3 region has the DNA TGCAGTGCTAGTCCCCCATGGCCCAACTCTGGAAACACCATATATTTT. It yields the protein CSASPPWPNSGNTIYF. The gene calls are TRBV20-1 and TRBJ1-3; D not resolved. There are 16 residues in the CDR3. Per the germline V gene, CDR1 is DFQATT and CDR2 is SNEGSKA (reference sequence). V gave up 3 bases and J gave up 0 bases, with 15 bases separating them.

The V and J genes are TRBV11-3 and TRBJ2-7, with D perhaps TRBD2 (5 bases). From germline, CDR1 is SGHNT and CDR2 YENEEA. This CDR3 region has 14 residues. Trimming shortened V by 11 bases and J by 7 bases, and 24 bases separated the two germline ends. The DNA of the CDR3 is TGTGCCTCCCGGGGAGACATACTAGTCCGGGAGCAGTACTTC. Protein product: CASRGDILVREQYF. Supplemented by reference TRBV11-3 and TRBJ2-7, the full variable domain reads EAGVVQSPRYKIIEKKQPVAFWCNPISGHNTLYWYLQNLGQGPELLIRYENEEAVDDSQLPKDRFSAERLKGVDSTLKIQPAELGDSAVYLCASRGDILVREQYFGPGTRLTVT.

The V and J genes are TRBV14 and TRBJ2-1, with D unresolved. With 2 bases removed from V and 9 bases from J, the gap between germline ends came to 14 bases. CDR1 and CDR2 (germline): SGHDN, FVKESK. CDR3 length: 14 amino acids. CDR3 loop: CASSQFLGGVEQFF. The CDR3, as DNA: TGTGCCAGCAGCCAATTCCTAGGTGGTGTTGAGCAGTTCTTC. Combining the CDR3 with reference TRBV14 and TRBJ2-1 gives the whole variable domain EAGVTQFPSHSVIEKGQTVTLRCDPISGHDNLYWYRRVMGKEIKFLLHFVKESKQDESGMPNNRFLAERTGGTYSTLKVQPAELEDSGVYFCASSQFLGGVEQFFGPGTRLTVL.

The chain's CDR3 is CASSTYGGRRPNEQYF. The DNA of the CDR3 is TGTGCCAGCAGCACCTATGGTGGGAGACGGCCGAACGAGCAGTACTTC. The genes are TRBV7-6 and TRBJ2-7; a possible D gene is TRBD2 (5 bases). The CDR3 spans 16 residues. Germline CDR1 reads SGHVS; CDR2 reads FNYEAQ. Trimming stripped 5 bases from V and 5 bases from J, with 22 bases between.

The chain has TRBV6-5 and TRBJ2-7; tentatively, D is TRBD1 (6 bases). Germline V gives CDR1 MNHEY, CDR2 SVGAGI. The CDR3 length is 14 residues. Trimming pared 8 bases from V and 0 bases from J, leaving 14 bases between. The CDR3 sequence is CASGGGRGSYEQYF. The CDR3 DNA is TGTGCCAGCGGGGGTGGCAGGGGCTCCTACGAGCAGTACTTC.

The rearrangement uses TRBV4-1 and TRBJ1-2, with 7 bases matching TRBD1. V lost 5 bases and J lost 6; bases outside the gene matches: 12. The CDR3 sequence is 15 residues long. Germline V lookup: CDR1 MGHRA, CDR2 YSYEKL. In DNA form, the CDR3 reads TGCGCCAGCAGCTCTCGACAGGGACCTAGGGATGGCTACACCTTC. It translates to CASSSRQGPRDGYTF.

The chain couples TRBV18 to TRBJ1-1, with 11 bases aligning to TRBD1. Germline CDR1 and CDR2: KGHSH and LQKENI. J gave up 4 bases and V 4 bases, and 14 bases lay outside the gene matches. The CDR3 length is 18 residues. CDR3 DNA sequence: TGTGCCAGCTCACAGCTCCGGACAGGGGGCTATGAGGGCACTGAAGCTTTCTTT. It yields the protein CASSQLRTGGYEGTEAFF.

The rearrangement joins TRBV5-5 to TRBJ2-1; 8 positions agree with TRBD1. The CDR3 extends over 14 amino acids. Trimming took 4 bases from V and 7 from J; bases not matched to a gene: 7. The germline V gene encodes CDR1 SGHKS and CDR2 YYEKEE (reference sequence). CDR3 protein: CASSPQDRANEQFF. The CDR3 nucleotides read TGTGCCAGCAGCCCCCAGGACAGGGCGAATGAGCAGTTCTTC. The full variable domain, with the rest looked up from reference TRBV5-5 and TRBJ2-1, is DAGVTQSPTHLIKTRGQQVTLRCSPISGHKSVSWYQQVLGQGPQFIFQYYEKEERGRGNFPDRFSARQFPNYSSELNVNALLLGDSALYLCASSPQDRANEQFFGPGTRLTVL.

The chain is built from TRBV5-1 and TRBJ1-1; D uncertain. Trimming pared 4 bases from V and 0 bases from J, leaving 13 bases between. Germline V gives CDR1 SGHRS, CDR2 YFSETQ. CDR3 size: 15 residues. The CDR3 is CASSPQQSLNTEAFF. The DNA of the CDR3 is TGCGCCAGCAGCCCCCAACAGAGCTTGAACACTGAAGCTTTCTTT.